This entry lists 25 T cell receptor beta chains sequenced from one sample in a study of T cells after posttransplantation cyclophosphamide. Only in-frame clones appear in the TCRdb table, and some are missing; sequencing was by immunoSEQ multiplex PCR. The table shows around 30,000 clones, with about 90% occurring only once. The sample taken for sequencing was PBMCs. These receptors all stem from a woman aged 40 to 50 with a blood cancer, CMV-positive, and with a related stem cell donor.

This clone was picked up a small number of times. This likely comes from a read error, as the CDR3 has no conserved phenylalanine or tryptophan at its end. The rearrangement uses TRBV5-1 and TRBJ1-2, with D unclear. The CDR3 is 14 amino acids. CDR1 and CDR2 from the germline V gene are SGHRS and YFSETQ. The CDR3 DNA sequence: TGCTCCAGCGGCCGGGGAAGGCGCCTCTATGGCTACACCTTG. Amino acids: CSSGRGRRLYGYTL.

CDR3 loop: CASSPTQENIQYF. The CDR3 DNA reads TGTGCCAGCTCACCGACACAGGAAAACATTCAGTACTTC. This sequence joins TRBV18 and TRBJ2-4; possibly TRBD1 for D (5 bases). Germline lookup yields CDR1 KGHSH and CDR2 LQKENI. CDR3 length: 13 amino acids. V was pared by 3 bases and J by 5 bases, with 8 bases between.

A few counts support this clone. The chain has TRBV10-3 and TRBJ1-3; D perhaps matches TRBD1 (5 bases). The germline V gene encodes CDR1 ENHRY and CDR2 SYGVKD. The CDR3 covers 12 residues. The ends were cut back, 7 bases at V and 3 bases at J, with 7 bases in the middle. The CDR3 DNA follows: TGTGCCATCAAAGGGGATGGAAACACCATATATTTT. It is translated as CAIKGDGNTIYF.

This sequence joins TRBV10-3 and TRBJ2-3; 9 positions match TRBD1. CDR3 length: 14 residues. The germline V gene has CDR1 ENHRY and CDR2 SYGVKD. After removal of 6 bases from V and 2 bases from J, the junction contained 3 bases not matched to a gene. The CDR3 nucleotides read TGTGCCATCAGGAGGACAGGGGTCACAGATACGCAGTATTTT. Protein: CAIRRTGVTDTQYF.

The CDR3 reads CASSEGPIDRLPTDTQYF. The CDR3 nucleotides are TGTGCCAGCAGTGAAGGGCCCATTGACAGGCTCCCCACAGATACGCAGTATTTT. This rearrangement joins TRBV6-1 to TRBJ2-3; maybe TRBD1 (6 bases). V dropped 1 base and J dropped 2 bases, with 19 bases sitting between them. CDR3 length: 18 amino acids. Germline CDR1 and CDR2: MNHNS and SASEGT.

The chain uses TRBV6-6 and TRBJ1-1; D not resolved. The germline CDR1 and CDR2 sequences are MNHNY and SVGAGI (reference sequence). Trimming took 0 bases from V and 0 from J, leaving 8 bases between them. This CDR3 has 15 amino acids. CDR3 protein: CASSYSTSVNTEAFF. Written as DNA, the CDR3 is TGTGCCAGCAGTTACTCGACTTCCGTGAACACTGAAGCTTTCTTT.

The CDR3 DNA follows: TGTGCCAGCAGTTCGCTAGGCGAAAAACTGTTTTTT. Encoded protein: CASSSLGEKLFF. The chain recombines TRBV27 with TRBJ1-4; D not certain. Germline V gene lookup returns CDR1 MNHEY and CDR2 SMNVEV (reference sequence). The CDR3 extends over 12 amino acids. Trimming took 4 bases from V and 8 from J, leaving 8 bases between them.

The V and J genes are TRBV14 and TRBJ2-1, with D possibly being TRBD2 (6 bases). The CDR3 has 19 amino acids. The germline V and J ends were trimmed by 2 bases and 4 bases, with 24 bases remaining between them. CDR1 and CDR2 (germline): SGHDN, FVKESK. CDR3 loop: CASSQSGTPMFGEYNEQFF. The CDR3 bases are TGTGCCAGCAGCCAATCGGGGACTCCGATGTTTGGTGAATACAATGAGCAGTTCTTC.

The V and J genes are TRBV7-9 and TRBJ2-5; D remains unclear. CDR1 and CDR2 from the germline V gene are SEHNR and FQNEAQ (reference sequence). The CDR3 covers 15 residues. Trimming took off 4 bases at V and 1 base at J, with 13 bases between the two ends. CDR3 sequence reads: CASSSVRHLQETQYF. CDR3 DNA sequence: TGTGCCAGCAGCTCTGTGAGACACCTCCAAGAGACCCAGTACTTC.

This sequence joins TRBV7-9 and TRBJ1-6; TRBD1 matches at 7 bases. CDR3 length: 17 amino acids. V lost 4 bases and J lost 9; bases outside the gene matches: 15. CDR1 SEHNR and CDR2 FQNEAQ come from the germline V gene (reference sequence). This CDR3 is CASSSPGTVRPGSPLHF. The CDR3 DNA reads TGTGCCAGCAGCTCCCCTGGGACAGTCCGTCCGGGTTCACCCCTCCACTTT.

The genes are TRBV7-2 and TRBJ2-5; a weak D match, TRBD1 (5 bases). The CDR3 is made up of 14 amino acids. Looked up from germline, CDR1 is SGHTA and CDR2 is FQGNSA. Trimming stripped 1 base from V and 7 bases from J, with 13 bases between. The DNA of the CDR3 is TGTGCCAGCAGCTTAGGGTTAGGCCAGGGGACCCAGTACTTC. Translated: CASSLGLGQGTQYF.

This clone has more than one count but fewer than ten. The V and J genes are TRBV2 and TRBJ1-4; a possible D gene is TRBD1 (5 bases). CDR1 is SNHLY and CDR2 is FYNNEI in the germline V gene. The CDR3 is 14 amino acids. With 3 bases removed from V and 5 bases from J, the gap between germline ends came to 10 bases. The CDR3 DNA reads TGTGCCAGCAGTGATGGCAGGGCCAATGAAAAACTGTTTTTT. It translates to CASSDGRANEKLFF.

The chain joins TRBV7-9 to TRBJ2-5, with D maybe TRBD1 (7 bases). The CDR3 extends over 15 amino acids. Germline-derived CDR1 and CDR2 are SEHNR and FQNEAQ (reference sequence). The V end lost 5 bases, the J end lost 4 bases, and 17 bases lay between the germline ends. CDR3 DNA: TGTGCCAGCAGCCCCCAGGGGGGCGGAATAGAGACCCAGTACTTC. Translation gives CASSPQGGGIETQYF.

The CDR3: CASSLGHAKETQYF. CDR3 bases: TGTGCCAGCAGCTTGGGACACGCTAAAGAGACCCAGTACTTC. The chain has TRBV5-4 and TRBJ2-5; D uncertain. The CDR3 loop spans 14 amino acids. V was shortened by 0 bases and J by 3 bases, with 9 bases between the two germline ends. Germline V gene sequence: CDR1 SGHNT, CDR2 YYREEE (reference sequence). Drawing the rest from reference TRBV5-4 and TRBJ2-5, the complete variable domain is ETGVTQSPTHLIKTRGQQVTLRCSSQSGHNTVSWYQQALGQGPQFIFQYYREEENGRGNFPPRFSGLQFPNYSSELNVNALELDDSALYLCASSLGHAKETQYFGPGTRLLVL.

This chain joins TRBV5-8 and TRBJ1-4; perhaps TRBD1 as D (5 bases). The V end was cut by 6 bases, the J end by 4 bases, with 13 bases between. Germline V gene lookup returns CDR1 SGHTS and CDR2 YDEGEE. This CDR3 contains 14 residues. CDR3 residues: CASIVDRYNEKLFF. The CDR3 DNA is TGTGCCAGCATCGTTGACAGATATAATGAAAAACTGTTTTTT.

CDR3 loop: CASSYPGTGIHEQYF. For the CDR3, the DNA is TGTGCCAGCAGCTACCCCGGGACAGGGATTCACGAGCAGTACTTC. The chain carries TRBV7-2 and TRBJ2-7; 9 nucleotides agree with TRBD1. Losses at the gene ends were 4 bases for V and 5 bases for J; bases not matched to a gene: 9. The germline V gene has CDR1 SGHTA and CDR2 FQGNSA. The CDR3 length is 15 residues.

The rearrangement uses TRBV29-1 and TRBJ2-6; D remains ambiguous. Germline CDR1 SQVTM, CDR2 ANQGSEA. V lost 8 bases and J 4 bases, leaving 9 bases between the germline ends. The CDR3 covers 12 residues. The CDR3 region is CSSLTGANVLTF. CDR3 in DNA: TGCAGCTCCTTGACAGGGGCCAACGTCCTGACTTTC.

The chain has TRBV7-2 and TRBJ1-3, with 8 bases lining up with TRBD1. The germline CDR1 and CDR2 sequences are SGHTA and FQGNSA. Unmatched junction bases numbered 16, after V lost 3 bases and J lost 3 bases. This CDR3 is 19 amino acids long. The CDR3 bases are TGTGCCAGCAGCTTTTCCCTGAGAAAACCGACAGGGGTTGGAAACACCATATATTTT. It yields the protein CASSFSLRKPTGVGNTIYF.

The chain couples TRBV9 to TRBJ2-3; 9 bases fit TRBD2. The V segment lost 2 bases and the J segment 6 bases; nucleotides outside the gene matches: 10. Germline CDR1 and CDR2: SGDLS and YYNGEE. The CDR3 covers 16 residues. CDR3 loop: CASSVQAGGPRDTQYF. The CDR3 DNA reads TGTGCCAGCAGCGTTCAGGCGGGGGGGCCGAGGGATACGCAGTATTTT. Complete variable domain (other parts from reference TRBV9 and TRBJ2-3): DSGVTQTPKHLITATGQRVTLRCSPRSGDLSVYWYQQSLDQGLQFLIQYYNGEERAKGNILERFSAQQFPDLHSELNLSSLELGDSALYFCASSVQAGGPRDTQYFGPGTRLTVL.

The chain employs TRBV29-1 and TRBJ2-7; 8 bases fit TRBD1. The germline CDR1 and CDR2 sequences are SQVTM and ANQGSEA. The J segment lost 1 base and the V segment lost 6 bases, leaving 11 bases of the junction unmatched. The CDR3 consists of 15 residues. The CDR3 bases are TGCAGCGTGGGCGGGACAGGTCTTTCTTCCTACGAGCAGTACTTC. As protein: CSVGGTGLSSYEQYF.

The rearrangement joins TRBV2 to TRBJ2-7; 8 bases fit TRBD1. V lost 0 bases and J lost 4; bases outside the gene matches: 17. Germline lookup yields CDR1 SNHLY and CDR2 FYNNEI. This CDR3 spans 19 amino acids. CDR3 DNA sequence: TGTGCCAGCAGTGAAGCAGGCCCGGGACAGGTATTTGGAAAATACGAGCAGTACTTC. This translates into CASSEAGPGQVFGKYEQYF.

The chain uses TRBV10-3 and TRBJ1-2; D is undetermined. This CDR3 comprises 12 residues. Trimming stripped 0 bases from V and 8 bases from J, with 7 bases between. CDR1 is ENHRY and CDR2 is SYGVKD in the germline V gene. The chain's CDR3 is CAISESREGYTF. Written as DNA, the CDR3 is TGTGCCATCAGTGAGTCTAGAGAGGGCTACACCTTC.

The V gene is TRBV7-9, the J gene TRBJ2-1; 9 bases line up with TRBD1. This CDR3 contains 15 residues. Losses at the gene ends were 6 bases for V and 7 bases for J; bases not matched to a gene: 10. The germline gives CDR1 SEHNR, CDR2 FQNEAQ (reference sequence). CDR3 sequence reads: CASRDFGTGTNEQFF. The CDR3, as DNA: TGTGCCAGCAGAGACTTCGGGACAGGGACGAATGAGCAGTTCTTC.

The rearrangement links TRBV5-1 to TRBJ2-1, with 8 bases that match TRBD2. CDR1 and CDR2 from the germline V gene are SGHRS and YFSETQ. With V trimmed by 0 bases and J by 7 bases, 9 bases remained unmatched. The CDR3 has 16 residues. The CDR3 DNA reads as TGCGCCAGCAGCTTGGATGGCGGGGGGTCATTTAATGAGCAGTTCTTC. This gives the protein CASSLDGGGSFNEQFF.

This clone is a singleton in its sample. The chain is built from TRBV6-4 and TRBJ2-7; 8 nucleotides line up with TRBD1. This CDR3 region has 15 residues. V lost 3 bases, J lost 2 bases, and 6 bases stayed unmatched. The germline gives CDR1 MRHNA, CDR2 SNTAGT. The CDR3 loop is CASSEGTGDTYEQYF. The CDR3 bases are TGTGCCAGCAGTGAGGGGACAGGCGACACCTACGAGCAGTACTTC.